The entry below gives a single T cell receptor beta chain sequence along with its context. As yet, its antigen is unknown. This record belongs to a study of CD8 T cells in ankylosing spondylitis. Broader study findings: Significantly higher representation of disease-linked clones was reported for matched ankylosing spondylitis synovial fluid. Characteristic, it appeared, of ankylosing spondylitis blood was a TCR beta motif of several highly homologous variants.

Quantitative 5'-RACE with molecular barcodes was used to make the TCR beta libraries. TCRdb recomputed calls from the 5' RACE reads with MiXCR, one row per CDR3 protein. In the table there are about 330,000 distinct CDR3 sequences, 6.5% to 10% of which are singletons. This TCR derives from a male donor with ankylosing spondylitis. Material: blood, either unsorted or a sorted T cell fraction (not recorded which).

CDR3 DNA: TGTGCCAGCAGACTGGGAGGGGATCAGCCCCAGCATTTT. Encoded protein: CASRLGGDQPQHF. The V call is TRBV12-3 or TRBV12-4, the J call TRBJ1-5, with a tentative D call TRBD1 (5 bases). The V end was cut by 6 bases, the J end by 5 bases, with 11 bases between. The CDR3 runs 13 residues.